This T cell receptor (beta chain) was identified in a study of blood T cell repertoires in COVID-19. Study-level background: Spain, Italy and the United States supplied samples that represented acute and convalescent COVID-19. The analysed material was cDNA or gDNA that came from T cells, B-cell-depleted T cells, or PBMCs.

Germline V gene lookup returns CDR1 LNHDA and CDR2 SQIVND (reference sequence). V lost 5 bases and J 2 bases, leaving 13 bases between the germline ends. The CDR3 has 14 amino acids. In the original workflow: Estimates of nucleated cell counts were drawn from the amplification of reference gene primers. TCRdb's table, derived via immunoSEQ multiplex PCR, lists solely in-frame clones and lacks some. That table gives V, J and clone size, and the DNA gave D and trimming. The data contain hundreds of thousands of clones, approximately 90% of them singletons. The sample was peripheral blood. The clonotype comes from a man between 18 and 35 years old with active or convalescent COVID-19. J is TRBJ2-7 and V is TRBV19; possible D gene TRBD2, 5 bases. The CDR3 coding sequence is TGTGCCAGTAGTCCTTACCGGGGTCCCTACGAGCAGTACTTC. Amino acids: CASSPYRGPYEQYF.